This TCR beta chain was observed in a study of blood T cell repertoires in COVID-19. Background on the study: The cDNA or gDNA used as material had been derived from T cells, B-cell-depleted T cells, or PBMCs.

Germline V gene sequence: CDR1 MNHEY, CDR2 SMNVEV (reference sequence). The CDR3 runs 15 residues. Unmatched junction bases numbered 8, after V lost 3 bases and J lost 3 bases. Libraries were prepared by immunoSEQ multiplex PCR; TCRdb keeps only in-frame clonotypes and omits some of them. The data hold around 150,000 clones, with 65% to 85% observed a single time. The sample comprised PBMCs or T cells enriched from blood (not recorded which). The sequence was obtained from a woman aged 60-75 years who had recovered from COVID-19. This chain joins TRBV27 and TRBJ2-7, with 7 bases identical to TRBD2. The CDR3 reads CASSFFGGSNYEQYF. DNA for the CDR3: TGTGCCAGCAGTTTCTTTGGCGGGAGTAACTACGAGCAGTACTTC.